This record covers a single T cell receptor (beta chain). This entry is derived from a study of blood T cell repertoires in COVID-19. Trimming took off 3 bases at V and 3 bases at J, with 15 bases between the two ends. The CDR3 is 16 residues long. Germline V lookup: CDR1 KGHSH, CDR2 LQKENI. Here immunoSEQ multiplex PCR was the method, and the copy in TCRdb shows in-frame clones only, minus some. The sample yields a few hundred thousand clones, around 87% seen once. The chain combines TRBV18 with TRBJ1-5; maybe TRBD1 (6 bases). Material for sequencing was peripheral blood. This TCR derives from a man aged 50-60 years with active or convalescent COVID-19. CDR3 sequence reads: CASSPPGARANQPQHF. DNA of the CDR3: TGTGCCAGCTCACCCCCAGGGGCGAGGGCCAATCAGCCCCAGCATTTT.